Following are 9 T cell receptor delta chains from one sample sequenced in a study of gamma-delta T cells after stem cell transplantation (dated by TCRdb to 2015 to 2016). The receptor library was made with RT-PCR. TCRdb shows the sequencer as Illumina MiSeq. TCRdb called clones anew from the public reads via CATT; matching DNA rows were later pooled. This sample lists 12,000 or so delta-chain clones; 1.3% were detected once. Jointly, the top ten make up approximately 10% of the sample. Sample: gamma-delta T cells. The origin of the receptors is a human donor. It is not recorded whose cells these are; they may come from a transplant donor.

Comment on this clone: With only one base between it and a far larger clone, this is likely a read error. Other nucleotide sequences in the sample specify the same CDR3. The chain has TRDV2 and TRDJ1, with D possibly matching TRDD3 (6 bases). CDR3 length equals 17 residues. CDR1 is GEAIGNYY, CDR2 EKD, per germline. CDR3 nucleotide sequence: TGCGCCTGTGACACCGTGGGGGCAAAGGGAGTCACCGATAAACTCATCTTT. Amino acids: CACDTVGAKGVTDKLIF.

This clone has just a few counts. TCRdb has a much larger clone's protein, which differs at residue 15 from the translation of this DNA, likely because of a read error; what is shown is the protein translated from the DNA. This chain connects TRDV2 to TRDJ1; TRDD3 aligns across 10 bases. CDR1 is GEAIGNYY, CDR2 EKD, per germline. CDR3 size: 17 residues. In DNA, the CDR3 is TGTGCCTGTGACACGCTAAGGGGGATACGACACACCGATAAACCCATCTTT. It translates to CACDTLRGIRHTDKPIF.

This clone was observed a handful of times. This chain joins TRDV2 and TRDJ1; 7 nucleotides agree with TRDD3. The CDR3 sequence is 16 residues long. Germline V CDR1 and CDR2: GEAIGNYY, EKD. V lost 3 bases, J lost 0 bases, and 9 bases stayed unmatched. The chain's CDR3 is CACDPWGVRYTDKLIF. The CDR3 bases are TGTGCCTGTGACCCCTGGGGGGTACGGTACACCGATAAACTCATCTTT.

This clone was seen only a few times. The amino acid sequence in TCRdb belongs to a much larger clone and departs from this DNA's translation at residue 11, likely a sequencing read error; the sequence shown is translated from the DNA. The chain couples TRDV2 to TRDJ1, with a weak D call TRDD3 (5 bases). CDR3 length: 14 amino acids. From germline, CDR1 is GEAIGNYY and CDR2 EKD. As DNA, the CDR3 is TGTGCCTGTGACTCAGTACTGGACACCGATAATCTCATCTTT. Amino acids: CACDSVLDTDNLIF.

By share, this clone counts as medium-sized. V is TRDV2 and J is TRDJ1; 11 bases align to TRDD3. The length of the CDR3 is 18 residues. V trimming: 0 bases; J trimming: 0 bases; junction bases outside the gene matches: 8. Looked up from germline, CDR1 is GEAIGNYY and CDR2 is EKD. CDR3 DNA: TGTGCCTGTGACACCGTAATGGGGGATACGGTTTACACCGATAAACTCATCTTT. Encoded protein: CACDTVMGDTVYTDKLIF.

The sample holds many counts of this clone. The CDR3 loop is CACDTVEGGYTNGTDKLIF. DNA of the CDR3: TGTGCCTGTGACACCGTAGAGGGGGGATACACCAACGGCACCGATAAACTCATCTTT. The V and J genes are TRDV2 and TRDJ1, with 9 bases that match TRDD3. The V gene end was trimmed by 0 bases and the J gene end by 1 base; junction bases not matched to a gene: 14. In germline, CDR1 is GEAIGNYY, CDR2 EKD. This CDR3 is built from 19 residues.

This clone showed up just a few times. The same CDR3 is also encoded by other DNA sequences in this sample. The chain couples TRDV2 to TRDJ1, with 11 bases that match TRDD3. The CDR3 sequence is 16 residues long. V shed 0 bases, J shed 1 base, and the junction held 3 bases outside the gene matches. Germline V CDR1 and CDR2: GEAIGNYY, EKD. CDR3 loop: CACDTVGDTGTDKLIF. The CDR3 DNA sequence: TGTGCCTGTGACACCGTGGGGGATACGGGCACCGATAAACTCATCTTT.

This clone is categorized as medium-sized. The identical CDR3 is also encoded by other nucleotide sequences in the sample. The CDR3 reads CACDSLLGDTRGKLIF. CDR3 nucleotides: TGTGCCTGTGACTCTTTACTGGGGGATACGCGGGGTAAACTCATCTTT. J is TRDJ1 and V is TRDV2, with 13 bases lining up with TRDD3. The V segment lost 3 bases and the J segment 7 bases; nucleotides outside the gene matches: 10. Germline-derived CDR1 and CDR2 are GEAIGNYY and EKD. The CDR3 is made up of 16 amino acids.

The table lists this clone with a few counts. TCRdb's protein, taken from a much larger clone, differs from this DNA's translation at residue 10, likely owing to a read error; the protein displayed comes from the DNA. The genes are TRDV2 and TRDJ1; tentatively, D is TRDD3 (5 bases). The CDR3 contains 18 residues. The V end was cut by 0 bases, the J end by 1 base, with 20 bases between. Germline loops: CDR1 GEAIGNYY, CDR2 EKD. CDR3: CACDTVSSTRGTTDKLIF. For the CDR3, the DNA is TGTGCCTGTGACACCGTATCCAGTACTAGGGGAACCACCGATAAACTCATCTTT.